A selection of T cell receptor beta chains follows, all from one sample in a study of cytomegalovirus exposure and HLA in healthy donors. Sequencing used immunoSEQ multiplex PCR; TCRdb keeps in-frame clones, though not all of them. This sample lists 75,000 to 85,000 clones; its ten largest clones have 3% to 4%. Input material: PBMCs. The receptor source for this set is a man aged 18-30 years in good health and CMV-seropositive. CDR3s include the opening cysteine and the closing phenylalanine or tryptophan. A D gene is named only where the DNA matches it firmly.

TRBJ1-4,TRBV28,NA,CASMGGGEKLFF,TGTGCCAGCATGGGGGGGGGTGAAAAACTGTTTTTT
TRBJ1-2,TRBV28,NA,CASSLTGPPRPVYGYTF,TGTGCCAGCAGTCTTACAGGGCCTCCCCGCCCGGTGTATGGCTACACCTTC
TRBJ2-7,TRBV28,TRBD1,CASSLGTGGLISYEQYF,TGTGCCAGCAGTTTAGGGACAGGGGGCTTGATCTCCTACGAGCAGTACTTC
TRBJ1-1,TRBV2,NA,CASSDLTGNTEAFF,TGTGCCAGCAGTGACCTGACAGGGAACACTGAAGCTTTCTTT
TRBJ2-6,TRBV27,NA,CASRRRAGANVLTF,TGTGCCAGCAGAAGGAGGGCTGGGGCCAACGTCCTGACTTTC
TRBJ1-1,TRBV30,NA,CAWSPRWSNTEAFF,TGTGCCTGGAGTCCCCGATGGAGCAACACTGAAGCTTTCTTT
TRBJ2-1,TRBV29-1,TRBD2,CSVVLRGLAGGYNEQFF,TGCAGCGTTGTGTTAAGGGGACTAGCGGGAGGGTACAATGAGCAGTTCTTC
TRBJ1-1,TRBV10-3,NA,CAIRKNRDTEAFF,TGTGCCATCAGGAAGAACAGGGACACTGAAGCTTTCTTT
TRBJ1-2,TRBV2,NA,CASNVGTDYDEAF,TGTGCCAGCAACGTAGGGACGGACTATGATGAGGCCTTC
TRBJ1-5,TRBV28,NA,CASTLSRGLQPQHF,TGTGCCAGCACCCTATCTAGGGGTCTTCAGCCCCAGCATTTT
TRBJ2-3,TRBV5-1,TRBD2,CASSLQGGRADTQYF,TGCGCCAGCAGCTTACAGGGCGGGAGGGCGGATACGCAGTATTTT
TRBJ1-1,TRBV28,TRBD1,CASSSPPGQGDTEAFF,TGTGCCAGCAGTTCCCCTCCGGGACAGGGGGACACTGAAGCTTTCTTT
TRBJ1-2,TRBV19,TRBD1,CASILGQGNYGYTF,TGTGCCAGTATCTTGGGACAGGGCAACTATGGCTACACCTTC
TRBJ1-2,TRBV28,NA,CASSLKLNYGYTF,TGTGCCAGCAGTCTTAAACTGAACTATGGCTACACCTTC
TRBJ2-5,TRBV18,TRBD1,CASSQGQGETQYF,TGTGCCAGCTCGCAGGGACAGGGAGAGACCCAGTACTTC
TRBJ1-2,TRBV29-1,TRBD1,CSVPTGGYGYTF,TGCAGCGTTCCTACAGGGGGCTATGGCTACACCTTC
TRBJ1-2,TRBV6-1,TRBD1,CASSSTGTGGVSYTF,TGTGCCAGCAGTTCTACCGGGACAGGGGGCGTGAGCTACACCTTC